The rows below give T cell receptor beta chains drawn from one sample of a study of cytomegalovirus exposure and HLA in healthy donors. TCRdb's copy holds only in-frame clones and misses some; the assay was immunoSEQ multiplex PCR. The table lists about 160,000 clones, roughly 80% of them singletons. What was sequenced was PBMCs. These receptors were obtained from a woman aged 25 to 39 in good health and CMV-seropositive. CDR3s include the opening cysteine and the closing phenylalanine or tryptophan. D genes are given only for firm matches. Not every row has a clone size; where given, it reads once, few, many or a size class.

TRBD1	TRBV5-1	TRBJ1-2	once	TGCGCCAGCAGCGAGAATAAGGGGGCAAAGGGCTATGGCTACACCTTC	CASSENKGAKGYGYTF
-	TRBV7-2	TRBJ1-2	-	TGTGCCAGCAGCTTAATGGGGGGTTACACCTTC	CASSLMGGYTF
-	TRBV20-1	TRBJ1-2	-	TGCAGTGCTAGACAACACGTCGGCTACACCTTC	CSARQHVGYTF
-	TRBV10-3	TRBJ1-2	-	TGTGCCATCAGGCCTAACCCTCAGGATGGCTACACCTTC	CAIRPNPQDGYTF
-	TRBV7-9	TRBJ1-3	-	TGTGCCAGCAGCACGGGGGGGCCCTCTGGAAACACCATATATTTT	CASSTGGPSGNTIYF
TRBD1	TRBV18	TRBJ2-7	-	TGTGCCAGCTCACCGACCGGGACAGGGGGCAACGAGCAGTACTTC	CASSPTGTGGNEQYF
TRBD1	TRBV10-3	TRBJ1-2	-	TGTGCCATCAGGGCGGACAGGGTTTATGGCTACACCTTC	CAIRADRVYGYTF
-	TRBV15	TRBJ1-4	once	TGTGCCACCAGCATCTGGGGCAAGAATGAAAAACTGTTTTTT	CATSIWGKNEKLFF
TRBD1	TRBV5-5	TRBJ1-4	-	TGTGCCAGCAGCTTACAGGGGGCGCGGGATGAAAAACTGTTTTTT	CASSLQGARDEKLFF
-	TRBV9	TRBJ2-3	once	TGTGCCAGCAGCGCAAACACAGATACGCAGTATTTT	CASSANTDTQYF
TRBD1	TRBV4-2	TRBJ1-4	-	TGTGCCAGCAGCCAAGGGTTGACAGGGGGAGTATTAAAACTGTTTTTT	CASSQGLTGGVLKLFF
-	TRBV7-2	TRBJ2-7	-	TGTGCCAGCAGCCGTAGCGTGGGCTACGAGCAGTACTTC	CASSRSVGYEQYF
-	TRBV5-8	TRBJ2-3	-	TGTGCCAGCAGGCAAGATCACAATACGCAGTATTTT	CASRQDHNTQYF
TRBD1	TRBV13	TRBJ2-7	-	TGTGCCAGCAGCCTACGGGACAGTGAGAACGAGCAGTACTTC	CASSLRDSENEQYF
-	TRBV29-1	TRBJ1-1	-	TGCAGCGTTGTGGATGGGAGGGACAAAGCTTTCTTT	CSVVDGRDKAFF
-	TRBV5-6	TRBJ1-1	-	TGTGCCAGCAGCTTAGGCAGGGTGGATACTGAAGCTTTCTTT	CASSLGRVDTEAFF
-	TRBV11-3	TRBJ2-1	once	TGTGCCAGCAGCTTAGGAGGGGACTTAGACAATGAGCAGTTCTTC	CASSLGGDLDNEQFF
TRBD1	TRBV13	TRBJ1-2	-	TGTGCCAGCAGCCCAGTTAGGGACAGGGGGTTATATGGCTACACCTTC	CASSPVRDRGLYGYTF
-	TRBV28	TRBJ1-5	-	TGTGCCAGCACCGGGAGAGGGGCAGGCAATCAGCCCCAGCATTTT	CASTGRGAGNQPQHF
TRBD1	TRBV11-2	TRBJ2-5	-	TGTGCCAGCAGCACCCAGGGGGAAGAGACCCAGTACTTC	CASSTQGEETQYF
TRBD2	TRBV7-2	TRBJ2-1	-	TGTGCCAGCAGCCCTTATTCGACTAGCGGGGGGGCGGGGGAGCAGTTCTTC	CASSPYSTSGGAGEQFF
TRBD2	TRBV7-9	TRBJ2-7	-	TGTGCCAGCAGCTCGGTTAGCGGGGGGCGGGTGGAGCAGTACTTC	CASSSVSGGRVEQYF
-	TRBV27	TRBJ1-2	-	TGTGCCAGCAGTTTCTGGCGGACAGACAAGAATTTGGTATATGGCTACACCTTC	CASSFWRTDKNLVYGYTF
TRBD1	TRBV2	TRBJ1-6	few	TGTGCCAGCAGAGCCCCAGGGGGCATCTATAATTCACCCCTCCACTTT	CASRAPGGIYNSPLHF
-	TRBV18	TRBJ1-3	-	TGTGCCAGCTCCTACTTGACAGGCTCTGGAAACACCATATATTTT	CASSYLTGSGNTIYF
TRBD1	TRBV2	TRBJ1-2	-	TGTGCCAGCAGTAGCCGGACAGGGTATGGCTACACCTTC	CASSSRTGYGYTF
-	TRBV2	TRBJ1-6	-	TGTGCCAGCACCCCCCCGGGGGATTCACCCCTCCACTTT	CASTPPGDSPLHF
-	TRBV7-9	TRBJ1-4	-	TGTTCCAGCAGCTTTAAAAGCTTTACAACTAATGAAAAACTGTTTTTT	CSSSFKSFTTNEKLFF
-	TRBV29-1	TRBJ1-1	-	TGCAGCGTTGAAAAGCAGGGAATTACTGAAGCTTTCTTT	CSVEKQGITEAFF
-	TRBV6-6	TRBJ1-5	-	TGTGCCAGCAATTCCAGGGATCAGCCCCAGCATTTT	CASNSRDQPQHF
TRBD1	TRBV19	TRBJ1-1	few	TGTGCCAGTAGTTGGACAGGGGGCAACACTGAAGCTTTCTTT	CASSWTGGNTEAFF
-	TRBV9	TRBJ1-5	-	TGTGCCAGCAGCCCCCACTTACAGGCTCCGCCCCAGCATTTT	CASSPHLQAPPQHF
TRBD2	TRBV4-1	TRBJ2-1	-	TGCGCCAGCAGCCAAGTCTTTAGCGGGGTCAACAATGAGCAGTTCTTC	CASSQVFSGVNNEQFF
-	TRBV9	TRBJ2-7	few	TGTGCCAGCAGCCCCCCCGGGTACGAGCAGTACTTC	CASSPPGYEQYF
-	TRBV29-1	TRBJ2-7	-	TGCAGCGTTAGAGGTGCCCCCCACGAGCAGTACTTC	CSVRGAPHEQYF
-	TRBV19	TRBJ2-3	once	TGTGCCAGTAGTATAGCGCGGTCTAACATGCTCACAGATACGCAGTATTTT	CASSIARSNMLTDTQYF
-	TRBV9	TRBJ2-3	-	TGTGCCAGCAGCGCGGACAGAGGCACAGATACGCAGTATTTT	CASSADRGTDTQYF
TRBD2	TRBV9	TRBJ2-1	-	TGTGCCAGCAGCCCCCGACTAGCGAGCTCCTACAATGAGCAGTTCTTC	CASSPRLASSYNEQFF
-	TRBV10-3	TRBJ1-1	-	TGTGCCATCAGTGACAGGGGCTTGGACACTGAAGCTTTCTTT	CAISDRGLDTEAFF
-	TRBV5-6	TRBJ1-2	-	TGTGCCAGCAGCCGTAACTATGGCTACACCTTC	CASSRNYGYTF
-	TRBV5-1	TRBJ2-7	-	TGCGCCAGCAGGTTTCTGGCAAACTCCTACGAGCAGTACTTC	CASRFLANSYEQYF
-	TRBV2	TRBJ1-6	-	TGTGCCAGCAGTGGTGCAACCAGAAACTCACCCCTCCACTTT	CASSGATRNSPLHF
-	TRBV13	TRBJ1-2	few	TGTGCCAGCAGCTTAGGGTCACAGCTTTATGGCTACACCTTC	CASSLGSQLYGYTF
TRBD1	TRBV4-2	TRBJ1-5	few	TGTGCCAGCAGCCAAGATTACGGACAGGGAAGCAATCAGCCCCAGCATTTT	CASSQDYGQGSNQPQHF
TRBD1	TRBV18	TRBJ2-7	-	TGTGCCAGCTCACCACAGGGACAGAACTACGAGCAGTACTTC	CASSPQGQNYEQYF